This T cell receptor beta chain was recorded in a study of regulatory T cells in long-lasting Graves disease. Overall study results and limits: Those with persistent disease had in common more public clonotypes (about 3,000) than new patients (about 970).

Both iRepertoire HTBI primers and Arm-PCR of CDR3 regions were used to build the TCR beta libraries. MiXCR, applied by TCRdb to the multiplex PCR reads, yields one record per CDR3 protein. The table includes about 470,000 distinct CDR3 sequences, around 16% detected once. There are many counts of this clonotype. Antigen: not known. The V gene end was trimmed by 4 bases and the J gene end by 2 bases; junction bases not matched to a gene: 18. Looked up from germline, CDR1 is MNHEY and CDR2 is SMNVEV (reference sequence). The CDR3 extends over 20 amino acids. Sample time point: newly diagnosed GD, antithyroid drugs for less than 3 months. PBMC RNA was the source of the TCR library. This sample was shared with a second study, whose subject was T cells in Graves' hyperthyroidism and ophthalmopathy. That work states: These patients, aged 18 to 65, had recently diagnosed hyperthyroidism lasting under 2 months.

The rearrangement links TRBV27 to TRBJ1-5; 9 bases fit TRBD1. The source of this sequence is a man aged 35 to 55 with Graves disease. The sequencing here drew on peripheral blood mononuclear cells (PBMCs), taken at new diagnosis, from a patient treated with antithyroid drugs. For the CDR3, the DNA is TGTGCCAGCAGTTCCCGCGTTGGGACAGGGCTTACGGCTCGCAATCAGCCCCAGCATTTT. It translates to CASSSRVGTGLTARNQPQHF.